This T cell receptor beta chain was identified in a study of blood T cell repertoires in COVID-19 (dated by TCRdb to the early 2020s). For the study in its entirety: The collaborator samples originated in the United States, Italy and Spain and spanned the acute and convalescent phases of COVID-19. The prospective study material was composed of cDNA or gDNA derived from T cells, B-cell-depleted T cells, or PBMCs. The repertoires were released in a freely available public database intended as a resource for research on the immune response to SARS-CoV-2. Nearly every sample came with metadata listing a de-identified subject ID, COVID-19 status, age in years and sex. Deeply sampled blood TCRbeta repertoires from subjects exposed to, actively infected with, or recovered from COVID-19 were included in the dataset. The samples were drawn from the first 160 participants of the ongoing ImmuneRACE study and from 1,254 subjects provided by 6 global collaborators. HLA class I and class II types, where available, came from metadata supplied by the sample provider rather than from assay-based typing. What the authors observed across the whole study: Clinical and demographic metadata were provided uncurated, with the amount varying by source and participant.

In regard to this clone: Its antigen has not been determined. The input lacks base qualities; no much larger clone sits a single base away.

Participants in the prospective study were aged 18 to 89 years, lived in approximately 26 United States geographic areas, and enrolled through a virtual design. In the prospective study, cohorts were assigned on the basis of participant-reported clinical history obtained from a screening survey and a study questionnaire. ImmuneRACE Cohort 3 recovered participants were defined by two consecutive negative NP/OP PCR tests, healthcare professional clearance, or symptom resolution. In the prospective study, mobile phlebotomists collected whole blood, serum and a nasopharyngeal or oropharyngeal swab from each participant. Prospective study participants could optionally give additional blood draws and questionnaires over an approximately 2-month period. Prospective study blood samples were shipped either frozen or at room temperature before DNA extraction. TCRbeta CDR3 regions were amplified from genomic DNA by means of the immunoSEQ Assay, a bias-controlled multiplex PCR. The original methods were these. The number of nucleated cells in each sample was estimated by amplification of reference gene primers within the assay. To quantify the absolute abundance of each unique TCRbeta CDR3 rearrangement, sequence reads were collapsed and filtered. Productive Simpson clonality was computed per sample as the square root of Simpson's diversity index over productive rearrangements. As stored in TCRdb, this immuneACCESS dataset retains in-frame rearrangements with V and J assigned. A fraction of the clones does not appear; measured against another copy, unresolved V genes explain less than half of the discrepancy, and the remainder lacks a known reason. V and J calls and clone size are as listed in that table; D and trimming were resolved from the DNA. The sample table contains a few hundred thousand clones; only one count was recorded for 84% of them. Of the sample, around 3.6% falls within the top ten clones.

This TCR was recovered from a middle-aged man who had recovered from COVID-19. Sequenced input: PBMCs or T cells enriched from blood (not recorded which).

In nucleotide form, the sequence is TGCAGCGCCCAGACTAGCGGGGAGACCTACGAGCAGTACTTC. The translation is CSAQTSGETYEQYF. The chain uses TRBV29-1 and TRBJ2-7; 11 of the junction bases match TRBD2. For this chain, trimming is 7 bases at the V end and 2 bases at the J end, and the number of junction bases without a gene match is 7. From the cysteine through the phenylalanine, the CDR3 covers 14 amino acids. Only the CDR3 region is kept as DNA, spanning 42 bases read in frame from base 1. CDR1 and CDR2 were assigned from the germline V gene as SQVTM and ANQGSEA.